Below, 2 T cell receptor beta chains from the same sample are listed, as sequenced in a study of T cells in narcolepsy (dated by TCRdb to the late 2010s). The library was made by the immunoSEQ multiplex PCR assay. The source is immuneACCESS, and TCRdb retained only in-frame sequences with V and J called. Part of the clones is not carried over; for the studies checked, unresolved V genes explain less than half of this, and the remainder is unexplained. The sample table records around 180 clones; approximately 23% of these occur just once. The ten top clones hold 55% to 60% of the sample. Their recognized antigens are unknown. The specimen was cultured CD4+ T cells from cerebrospinal fluid. These receptors came from a human donor with narcolepsy.

The rearrangement links TRBV7-9 to TRBJ2-5; D might be TRBD1 (6 bases). The CDR3 has 16 amino acids. Germline-derived CDR1 and CDR2 are SEHNR and FQNEAQ (reference sequence). The ends were cut back, 7 bases at V and 2 bases at J, with 20 bases in the middle. The CDR3 DNA reads TGTGCCAGCACCGACAGGACTGTTAGGAGACAAGAGACCCAGTACTTC. It codes for CASTDRTVRRQETQYF.

The rearrangement uses TRBV4-2 and TRBJ1-3, with 7 bases lining up with TRBD1. V shed 4 bases, J shed 2 bases, and the junction held 8 bases outside the gene matches. Per the germline V gene, CDR1 is LGHNA and CDR2 is YNFKEQ. The CDR3 extends over 16 amino acids. The CDR3 is CASSLGQPKAGNTIYF. The CDR3 DNA reads as TGTGCCAGCAGCCTGGGACAGCCAAAGGCTGGAAACACCATATATTTT.